These T cell receptor beta chains were read from a single sample in a study of metastatic and nonmetastatic thyroid tumors. TCRdb re-called the PCR reads through MiXCR. The table records about 35,000 clones, roughly a sixth of them present only once. Sequencing was done on a sample of blood. These receptors were collected from a male donor with papillary thyroid cancer or a benign thyroid nodule (not recorded which). Some clones in this sample may be carry-over from other donors' samples. Both conserved end residues are part of each CDR3. The D gene is left open where the match is weak. Some rows have no size entry. The others give once, few or many, or a class for an expanded clone.

TRBD1	-	TRBV4-2	TRBJ1-2	CASSQGTGTKPNYGYTF	TGTGCCAGCAGCCAAGGGACAGGAACTAAACCTAACTATGGCTACACCTTC
TRBD1	many	TRBV7-2	TRBJ1-2	CASSLGYRGTGYTF	TGTGCCAGCAGCTTAGGATACAGGGGGACTGGCTACACCTTC
TRBD1	medium-sized	TRBV6-1	TRBJ2-6	CASLDRDTGANVLTF	TGTGCCAGCCTGGACAGGGATACTGGGGCCAACGTCCTGACTTTC
-	once	TRBV7-9	TRBJ2-7	CASSLVTADGKEQYF	TGTGCCAGCAGCTTAGTCACCGCGGACGGCAAGGAGCAGTACTTC
-	many	TRBV6-4	TRBJ2-1	CASSVAEDYNEQFF	TGTGCCAGCAGCGTAGCTGAGGACTACAATGAGCAGTTCTTC
-	few	TRBV6-1	TRBJ1-1	CASRATGLSGENEAFF	TGTGCCAGCAGAGCAACAGGATTGTCAGGGGAGAATGAAGCTTTCTTT
TRBD1	many	TRBV7-9	TRBJ1-4	CASSPTGGSPEKLFF	TGTGCCAGCAGCCCAACAGGGGGGTCCCCAGAAAAACTGTTTTTT
TRBD2	-	TRBV12-3/TRBV12-4	TRBJ2-7	CASRPISGGTYEQYF	TGTGCCAGCAGACCCATATCGGGAGGTACCTACGAGCAGTACTTC
-	many	TRBV20-1	TRBJ1-5	CSARDGSRGGNQPQHF	TGCAGTGCTAGAGATGGAAGTCGGGGGGGCAATCAGCCCCAGCATTTT
-	-	TRBV7-8	TRBJ1-2	CASSWTIRADYGYTF	TGTGCCAGCAGCTGGACCATCCGGGCTGACTATGGCTACACCTTC
-	many	TRBV20-1	TRBJ2-7	CSARPDPPGEQYF	TGCAGTGCTAGACCGGACCCCCCAGGCGAGCAGTACTTC
TRBD2	few	TRBV20-1	TRBJ2-1	CSVWTGGDNEQFF	TGCAGTGTTTGGACGGGGGGGGACAATGAGCAGTTCTTC
TRBD2	-	TRBV2	TRBJ2-1	CASSLGTRRPRVF	TGTGCCAGCAGTTTAGGGACTAGGAGGCCCCGGGTCTTC
TRBD1	few	TRBV20-1	TRBJ2-7	CSARGVTGVYEQYF	TGCAGTGCTAGAGGGGTGACAGGGGTCTACGAGCAGTACTTC
TRBD2	-	TRBV3-1	TRBJ2-7	CASSQGLAGVYEQYF	TGTGCCAGCAGCCAAGGACTAGCGGGGGTCTACGAGCAGTACTTC
-	many	TRBV27	TRBJ2-1	CASSFQSGAYNEQFF	TGTGCCAGCAGTTTTCAGTCTGGGGCCTACAATGAGCAGTTCTTC
TRBD1	-	TRBV7-9	TRBJ1-1	CASSSQGAGTEAFF	TGTGCCAGCAGCTCCCAGGGGGCTGGCACTGAAGCTTTCTTT
-	many	TRBV11-2	TRBJ2-6	CASSPREAGANVLTF	TGTGCCAGCAGCCCAAGGGAAGCTGGGGCCAACGTCCTGACTTTC
TRBD2	many	TRBV7-8	TRBJ2-5	CASLDGTSAMETQYF	TGTGCCAGCCTCGACGGGACTAGCGCAATGGAGACCCAGTACTTC
-	-	TRBV12-3/TRBV12-4	TRBJ2-7	CASSWATGAVEQYF	TGTGCCAGCAGTTGGGCAACGGGCGCGGTAGAGCAGTACTTC
TRBD1	many	TRBV3-1	TRBJ2-3	CASRTGVGSTDTQYF	TGTGCCAGCAGGACAGGGGTTGGTAGCACAGATACGCAGTATTTT
-	many	TRBV20-1	TRBJ2-1	CSLRGTGTGSYNEQFF	TGCAGCCTTCGGGGAACCGGGACTGGCTCCTACAATGAGCAGTTCTTC
-	many	TRBV30	TRBJ2-7	CAWSLDHSYEQYF	TGTGCCTGGAGTTTGGACCACTCCTACGAGCAGTACTTC
TRBD1	medium-sized	TRBV6-1	TRBJ2-2	CASRGFTGTGNTGELFF	TGTGCCAGCAGGGGATTTACCGGGACAGGGAACACCGGGGAGCTGTTTTTT
-	many	TRBV4-1	TRBJ1-2	CASSQSVQRTLYGYTF	TGCGCCAGCAGCCAATCAGTCCAACGGACGCTTTATGGCTACACCTTC
TRBD2	medium-sized	TRBV6-1	TRBJ2-1	CASRRDYFINEQFF	TGTGCCAGCAGACGGGACTATTTTATCAATGAGCAGTTCTTC
-	-	TRBV7-3	TRBJ2-3	CASSLNGGCYSEDTQYF	TGTGCCAGCAGCTTAAATGGCGGGTGCTACTCGGAAGATACGCAGTATTTT
TRBD2	many	TRBV27	TRBJ2-1	CASSYQGLANEQFF	TGTGCCAGCAGTTATCAGGGACTAGCGAATGAGCAGTTCTTC
-	medium-sized	TRBV6-5	TRBJ2-2	CASRIRTQGFLNTGELFF	TGTGCCAGCCGGATAAGGACGCAGGGTTTTCTGAACACCGGGGAGCTGTTTTTT
-	many	TRBV7-2	TRBJ1-5	CASSLGRGGGNQPQHF	TGTGCCAGCAGCTTAGGCCGGGGAGGAGGCAATCAGCCCCAGCATTTT
-	few	TRBV6-1	TRBJ2-5	CASSPPGETQYF	TGTGCCAGCAGCCCACCCGGGGAGACCCAGTACTTC
-	many	TRBV7-9	TRBJ1-3	CASSLAGDSGNTIYF	TGTGCCAGCAGCTTAGCAGGGGATTCTGGAAACACCATATATTTT